The rows below give T cell receptor beta chains drawn from one sample of a study of OX40 agonist ivuxolimab in advanced cancers. The table came from immunoSEQ multiplex PCR; TCRdb's copy has only in-frame clones and leaves some out. The table shows approximately 70,000 clones, with approximately 88% occurring only once. The sequencing here drew on CD4+ or CD8+ T cells sorted from blood, taken in a trial of the OX40 agonist ivuxolimab. The receptors here all came from an adult with an advanced solid tumor such as melanoma, head and neck, liver or kidney cancer. Both conserved end residues are part of each CDR3. The D gene is left open where the match is weak. Clone sizes are given selectively: once, few, many, or a class where the clone is expanded.

cdr3_nt,cdr3_aa,clone_size,j_call,d_call,cdr3_length,v_call
TGTGCCAGTAGGGGTAGGAGGCTGGCTGGAAACACCATATATTTT,CASRGRRLAGNTIYF,once,TRBJ1-3,NA,15,TRBV19
TGCAGTGCTAGACAGGGCTACGAGCAGTACTTC,CSARQGYEQYF,NA,TRBJ2-7,NA,11,TRBV20-1
TGTGCCAGCAGCCATAGCGTCGGGACACACTCGGACTATAATTCACCCCTCCACTTT,CASSHSVGTHSDYNSPLHF,NA,TRBJ1-6,NA,19,TRBV4-2
TGTGCCAGCAGTGACATGGGGGCTACTAATGAAAAACTGTTTTTT,CASSDMGATNEKLFF,few,TRBJ1-4,NA,15,TRBV2
TGTGCCAGCAGTGAAGGGGGTGCCCCTCGGAATACTGAAGCTTTCTTT,CASSEGGAPRNTEAFF,NA,TRBJ1-1,NA,16,TRBV6-1
TGTGCCAGCAGCTCTTGGGACGCTGGGGACTATGGCTACACCTTC,CASSSWDAGDYGYTF,few,TRBJ1-2,NA,15,TRBV7-9
TGTGCCACGAGCCCAGTCTCGGATACGCAGTATTTT,CATSPVSDTQYF,NA,TRBJ2-3,NA,12,TRBV10-3
TGTGCCAGTAGGATTGTGGGGGGGGAGCTGTTTTTT,CASRIVGGELFF,NA,TRBJ2-2,NA,12,TRBV19
TGCGCCAGCAGTAACCAGGGGTCCACTGAAGCTTTCTTT,CASSNQGSTEAFF,NA,TRBJ1-1,NA,13,TRBV10-1
TGTGCCAGCAGGTGGACCCTAAGCTCCTACGAGCAGTACTTC,CASRWTLSSYEQYF,NA,TRBJ2-7,NA,14,TRBV2
TGTGCCAGCTCACCACCGGGGCAGAGGAACACCGGGGAGCTGTTTTTT,CASSPPGQRNTGELFF,NA,TRBJ2-2,NA,16,TRBV18
TGTGCCAGCAGGGTCCAGTGGAATTCACCCCTCCACTTT,CASRVQWNSPLHF,NA,TRBJ1-6,NA,13,TRBV6-5
TGTGCCAGCAGTAGGGGACAGGGCACGAATGAAAAACTGTTTTTT,CASSRGQGTNEKLFF,NA,TRBJ1-4,TRBD1,15,TRBV6-5
TGTGCCAGCTCTGAACCCGGGGGAACCAATCAGCCCCAGCATTTT,CASSEPGGTNQPQHF,NA,TRBJ1-5,NA,15,TRBV18
TGTGCCAGCAGCCTAAGACCTGTAACGAGCTCCTATAATTCACCCCTCCACTTT,CASSLRPVTSSYNSPLHF,NA,TRBJ1-6,NA,18,TRBV11-2
TGCGCCAGCAGCCAAGCCGGGGGCGTTGGCTACACCTTC,CASSQAGGVGYTF,NA,TRBJ1-2,NA,13,TRBV4-1
TGTGCCAGCAGGCGATCCGGGACTAGCGGGGTCAACAATGAGCAGTTCTTC,CASRRSGTSGVNNEQFF,NA,TRBJ2-1,TRBD2,17,TRBV13
TGCGCCAGCAGCCGGACGGGGGGAGCCTCCTACAATGAGCAGTTCTTC,CASSRTGGASYNEQFF,NA,TRBJ2-1,TRBD2,16,TRBV5-1
TGTGCCAGCAGTGGACGGAAAAGGACTAGCGGGGGGGCTCATGAGCAGTTCTTC,CASSGRKRTSGGAHEQFF,NA,TRBJ2-1,TRBD2,18,TRBV2
TGTGCCAGCAGTTACTCCGGGGGCTCCTACAATGAGCAGTTCTTC,CASSYSGGSYNEQFF,few,TRBJ2-1,NA,15,TRBV6-5
TGCGCCAGCAGCTTGGCGGGGGGGGCCGACGGGGAGCTGTTTTTT,CASSLAGGADGELFF,NA,TRBJ2-2,TRBD2,15,TRBV5-1
TGTGCCAGCAGACCTAGCGGGGTGAGCACAGATACGCAGTATTTT,CASRPSGVSTDTQYF,NA,TRBJ2-3,TRBD2,15,TRBV28
TGTGCCAGCAGCCTTGGACAGGGAAGGAACTATGGCTACACCTTC,CASSLGQGRNYGYTF,NA,TRBJ1-2,TRBD1,15,TRBV5-6
TGTGCCACCAGCCCTGGGGGCAGTTCCTACGAGCAGTACTTC,CATSPGGSSYEQYF,few,TRBJ2-7,NA,14,TRBV15
TGCGCCAGCAGCGTCCCACCGGGACTAGCGGGGGTTAGCTCCTACAATGAGCAGTTCTTC,CASSVPPGLAGVSSYNEQFF,few,TRBJ2-1,TRBD2,20,TRBV5-1
TGTGCCAGCAGCAAAGGGGGCACCATATATTTT,CASSKGGTIYF,NA,TRBJ1-3,NA,11,TRBV21-1
TGTGCCAGCAGTTACATACAGGGGCAAGCTTTCTTT,CASSYIQGQAFF,NA,TRBJ1-1,TRBD1,12,TRBV6-5
TGTGCCAGCAGTTCCGGGACTCTTTCCTACGAGCAGTACTTC,CASSSGTLSYEQYF,few,TRBJ2-7,NA,14,TRBV28
TGTGCCAGCAGCTTAGCGTGGAAGAACACTGAAGCTTTCTTT,CASSLAWKNTEAFF,NA,TRBJ1-1,NA,14,TRBV7-8
TGTGCCAGCAGGAGATCAGGGGGAGGCCAGCCCCAGCATTTT,CASRRSGGGQPQHF,NA,TRBJ1-5,TRBD1,14,TRBV28
TGTGCCAGCTCACCAAGAATGGGGACCGATATTGAGGCTTTCTTT,CASSPRMGTDIEAFF,NA,TRBJ1-1,NA,15,TRBV18
TGTGCCAGCAGTTCGGGACAGGGGAACCAGCCCCAGCATTTT,CASSSGQGNQPQHF,once,TRBJ1-5,TRBD1,14,TRBV28
TGTGCCAGCAGGCTGACAGGACTGAACTATGGCTACACCTTC,CASRLTGLNYGYTF,NA,TRBJ1-2,NA,14,TRBV6-5
TGTGCCAGCTCACCAGCGCGGAGGGGAACGAACACCGGGGAGCTGTTTTTT,CASSPARRGTNTGELFF,NA,TRBJ2-2,NA,17,TRBV18
TGTGCCAGTAGTATTAGCAGACAAGAGACCCAGTACTTC,CASSISRQETQYF,few,TRBJ2-5,NA,13,TRBV19
TGTGCCAGCACCACAAGAGGGGGCGCAAACACCGGGGAGCTGTTTTTT,CASTTRGGANTGELFF,NA,TRBJ2-2,TRBD1,16,TRBV7-3
TGCGCCAGCAGCTTGGGCCAGGGGGGACATGAAAAACTGTTTTTT,CASSLGQGGHEKLFF,NA,TRBJ1-4,TRBD1,15,TRBV5-1
TGTGCCAGCAGTATCAAAGGTAGCCGATACTACAATGAGCAGTTCTTC,CASSIKGSRYYNEQFF,NA,TRBJ2-1,NA,16,TRBV2